The source of this TCR beta chain is a study of cytomegalovirus exposure and HLA in healthy donors. The overall study: The same platform was used for the 120 validation repertoires and the roughly 700 first-cohort repertoires, a later analysis reported.

Comments on this clone: The antigen remains undetermined.

General study points: Subsequent analysis revealed that first-cohort TCR clusters tended to co-occur in the approximately 120 validation repertoires. Cytomegalovirus-associated TCR beta chains were listed, numbering 164. Rare TCR sequences dominated, though some public TCRs recurred in many donors.

The length of the CDR3 is 15 residues. The V gene's germline CDR1 is SNHLY and CDR2 FYNNEI. The V gene end was trimmed by 5 bases and the J gene end by 5 bases; junction bases not matched to a gene: 7. Libraries were prepared by immunoSEQ multiplex PCR; TCRdb keeps only in-frame clonotypes and omits some of them. The repertoire holds 150,000 to 200,000 clones, with about 84% as singletons. The V and J genes are TRBV2 and TRBJ2-1; 9 bases line up with TRBD2. Sequences were obtained from PBMCs. The source of this sequence is a woman aged 18-30 years in good health and CMV-seronegative. The CDR3 DNA reads TGTGCCAGCAGTTCCCAGGGACTAGCCGACAATGAGCAGTTCTTC. Translated: CASSSQGLADNEQFF. The entire variable domain, with the rest obtained from reference TRBV2 and TRBJ2-1, is as follows: EPEVTQTPSHQVTQMGQEVILRCVPISNHLYFYWYRQILGQKVEFLVSFYNNEISEKSEIFDDQFSVERPDGSNFTLKIRSTKLEDSAMYFCASSSQGLADNEQFFGPGTRLTVL.